This T cell receptor (beta chain) appears in the sequencing data of a study of blood T cell repertoires in COVID-19. Overall study: Sample material is recorded as cDNA or gDNA derived from T cells, B-cell-depleted T cells, or PBMCs.

Authors' analysis steps: Estimation of nucleated cell counts was performed using reference gene primer amplification. Only in-frame clones appear in the TCRdb table, and some are missing; sequencing was by immunoSEQ multiplex PCR. For V, J and clone size, that table is used; D and trimming come from the DNA. The sample contains approximately 120,000 clones, about four fifths of which appear only once. Sequencing used peripheral blood. This clonotype was obtained from a man between 60 and 70 years old with acute or convalescent COVID-19.

CDR3 coding DNA: TGCAGCGTTGAAAACAGGGGAAGTGGCTACACCTTC. Protein sequence: CSVENRGSGYTF. The gene calls are TRBV29-1 and TRBJ1-2; 7 bases line up with TRBD1. The germline V gene has CDR1 SQVTM and CDR2 ANQGSEA. The CDR3 is 12 residues long. J lost 7 bases, V lost 2 bases, and 4 bases had no gene match. Drawing the rest from reference TRBV29-1 and TRBJ1-2, the complete variable domain is SAVISQKPSRDICQRGTSLTIQCQVDSQVTMMFWYRQQPGQSLTLIATANQGSEATYESGFVIDKFPISRPNLTFSTLTVSNMSPEDSSIYLCSVENRGSGYTFGSGTRLTVV.